This TCR beta chain appears in the sequencing data of a study of human T cells and chemical hapten exposure (dated by TCRdb to the early 2020s). For context, the study as a whole: For sensitization, 2% DPC in acetone was applied to an approximately 2 cm by approximately 2 cm area of upper inner arm skin. Weekly therapeutic DPC doses were additionally applied to the scalp of patients throughout the roughly 25-week study period. Patch testing on the upper back used Finn chambers containing 0.01% DPC, with scoring done after 6 days according to International Contact Dermatitis Research Group standards. The mostly female patient cohort included alopecia areata with under or over 50% scalp involvement, alopecia totalis and alopecia universalis. Libraries were pooled for sequencing, and variation in per-sample TCR yields was attributed mainly to small differences in library volumes within the pool. Peripheral blood TCR repertoire changes were tracked in vivo in alopecia patients during primary and secondary sensitization to the hapten diphenylcyclopropenone (DPC). Blood samples were taken from patients before sensitization (week 0) and at 2, 6 and about 24 weeks after DPC sensitization. About 27 alopecia patients gave blood for TCR sequencing at one to four time points (pre-sensitization, 2, 6 and 24 weeks).

To prepare the library, RACE was applied. Sequencing relied on a NextSeq 500. During library preparation, unique molecular identifiers were attached to individual cDNA molecules so that TCRs could be counted in a quantitative, reproducible way. For every blood RNA sample, sequencing covered both the TCR alpha and TCR beta chains. Per the original workflow: The median number of TCRs per sample was roughly 94,000, ranging from roughly 20,000 to 690,600. The Decombinator software suite was used to annotate the V, J and CDR3 of the TCR reads. For the PS versus PT1 abundance plots, all samples were subsampled to the same number of TCRs (28,000). Expanded TCRs were defined as absent before sensitization and observed at least eight times at the 2-week time point. TCRdb took the public reads, trimmed them with fastp at Q25, ran MiXCR for clone calling and kept in-frame beta chains. Entries that share a CDR3 protein sequence are merged under the most common genes and DNA. The authors' filters were not applied to this entry. Recorded for this sample are more than 300,000 distinct CDR3 sequences; 5% to 6.5% of them occurred a single time. Of the sample, around 8% falls within the top ten clones.

Explained via the paper, the time point label denotes: pre-sensitization, week 0. The meaning of the sample's treatment or condition label: therapeutic diphenylcyclopropenone sensitization with weekly scalp DPC. At every patch-test visit, the blood draw took place before the patch test was put on. Patients were eligible if aged 18 to 70, diagnosed with alopecia and judged suitable for DPC therapy, and pregnant patients were excluded. Total RNA was isolated from unfractionated whole blood collected in Tempus Blood RNA tubes. The table lists this clonotype with a few counts. Its antigen remains undetermined. Per-base qualities were not stored, and no clone one base away is much larger. The study at large found these results: Alopecia, a presumed autoimmune disease, was present in all patients, so the immune response of the patients might differ from that of healthy individuals. Repeated subsampling changed both the strength of the expansion versus patch-test correlation and the threshold at which the correlation became significant. The number of PT1 expanded TCRs positively correlated with patch test score, significant at thresholds 8, 16 and 32 but not 4. DPC sensitization did not change the number of TCRs with a frequency above 1 in 1000, and there was no evidence of changes in global repertoire structure. Significantly more large CDR3 similarity clusters were formed by expanded TCRs than by pre-sensitization or healthy control sets, consistent with antigen-driven responses.

The CDR3, from cysteine to phenylalanine, totals 14 residues. The retained sequence is limited to the CDR3, 42 bases, with the frame set at the first base. V is clipped by 6 bases and J by 4 bases, and the sequence between their germline boundaries is 15 bases long. This TCR was recovered from a woman aged 18 to 35 with alopecia areata. Some clones in this sample may be carry-over from other donors' samples. The sequence is built from TRBV12-3 or TRBV12-4 and TRBJ1-1; TRBD1 could be the D gene, as 5 bases match. The source was whole blood, collected in connection with sensitization to the hapten diphenylcyclopropenone (DPC). CDR3 protein: CASSQPGGSTEAFF. In nucleotides, the sequence is TGTGCCAGCAGCCAGCCCGGGGGTTCCACTGAAGCTTTCTTT.